This T cell receptor beta chain was documented in a study of shared clonotypes between healthy human individuals. Study-wide results and limits: Incomplete sequencing of sorted subsets was indicated by rarefaction despite large depth. Represented diversity, genetic and exposure-history alike, was limited by few donors.

This table comes from immunoSEQ multiplex PCR, and its TCRdb copy is limited to in-frame clones, with some not included. The sample gives 2 million to 2.5 million clones, about 94% of which show up once; around 0.13% is in the top ten. CDR3 length: 15 amino acids. CDR1 MGHDK and CDR2 SYGVNS come from the germline V gene. Deletions cut 2 bases from V and 4 bases from J, with 14 bases between. Points on this clone: Antigen unknown.

This clonotype originated in a man aged 18-30 years in good health. Sequencing was done on a sample of naive CD4+ T cells sorted from blood. Described subset: CD45RA+ positively selected. V usage is TRBV25-1 and J usage is TRBJ1-1; no clear D gene. The CDR3 region is CASSELDDGSTEAFF. For the CDR3, the DNA is TGTGCCAGCAGTGAACTGGACGATGGAAGCACTGAAGCTTTCTTT.